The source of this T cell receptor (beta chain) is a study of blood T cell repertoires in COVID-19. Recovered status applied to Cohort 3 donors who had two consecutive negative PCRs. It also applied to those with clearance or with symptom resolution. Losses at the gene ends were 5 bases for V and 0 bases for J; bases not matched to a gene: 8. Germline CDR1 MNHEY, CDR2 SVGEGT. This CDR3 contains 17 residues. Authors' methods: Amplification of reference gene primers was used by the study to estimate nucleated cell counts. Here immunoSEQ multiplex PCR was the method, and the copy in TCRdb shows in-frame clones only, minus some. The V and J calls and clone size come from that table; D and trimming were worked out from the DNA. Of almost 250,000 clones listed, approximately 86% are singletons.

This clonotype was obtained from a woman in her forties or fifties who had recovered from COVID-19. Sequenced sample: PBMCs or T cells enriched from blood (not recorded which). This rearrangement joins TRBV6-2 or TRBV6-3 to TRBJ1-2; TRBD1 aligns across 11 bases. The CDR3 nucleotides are TGTGCCAGCAGTACGCGGACAGGGGGCTCGGCTAACTATGGCTACACCTTC. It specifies CASSTRTGGSANYGYTF.